The 29 T cell receptor beta chains presented below share a single source sample, sequenced in a study of blood T cell repertoires in COVID-19. The repertoire was sequenced with immunoSEQ multiplex PCR; TCRdb's copy has only in-frame clones and lacks some. The sample shows some 62,000 clones, around 87% of them seen only once. The sequencing sample was made of peripheral blood. The receptors stem from a woman aged 60 to 75 with COVID-19, enrolled during active disease.

This chain joins TRBV3-1 (or the pseudogene TRBV3-2) and TRBJ1-5; the D is unclear. The length of the CDR3 is 15 residues. V was cut by 4 bases and J by 6 bases, with 16 bases left in between. Looked up from germline, CDR1 is LGHDT and CDR2 is YNNKEL (reference sequence). As DNA, the CDR3 is TGTGCCAGCAGCCCTGCCGGCGCGGGGAGTCAGCCCCAGCATTTT. Translated: CASSPAGAGSQPQHF.

The rearrangement uses TRBV18 and TRBJ1-2; tentative D call: TRBD1 (5 bases). Trimming removed 3 bases at V and 5 bases at J, with 13 bases between. Looked up from germline, CDR1 is KGHSH and CDR2 is LQKENI. The CDR3 has 14 residues. CDR3 nucleotide sequence: TGTGCCAGCTCACCGAAGGGGCCGGATTATGGCTACACCTTC. This encodes CASSPKGPDYGYTF.

V and J are TRBV11-3 and TRBJ2-7, with 9 bases that match TRBD1. The CDR3 extends over 14 amino acids. The germline CDR1 and CDR2 sequences are SGHNT and YENEEA. V shed 7 bases, J shed 3 bases, and the junction held 7 bases outside the gene matches. The CDR3, as DNA: TGTGCCAGCACCTCTGGGGACAGGGTCTACGAGCAGTACTTC. Translated, it gives CASTSGDRVYEQYF.

The J gene is TRBJ1-1, the V gene TRBV24-1, with TRBD1 as a possible D gene (6 bases). The CDR3 runs 15 residues. Trimming removed 3 bases from V and 1 base from J, with 11 bases in between. The germline V gene has CDR1 KGHDR and CDR2 SFDVKD. CDR3 nucleotide sequence: TGTGCCACCAGTGATCGAGGGGGTCCGAACACTGAAGCTTTCTTT. Protein product: CATSDRGGPNTEAFF.

The V call is TRBV6-2 or TRBV6-3, the J call TRBJ2-2; TRBD2 is a possible D gene (6 bases). Germline assignment: CDR1 MNHEY and CDR2 SVGEGT. V dropped 6 bases and J dropped 6 bases, with 11 bases sitting between them. The CDR3 length is 13 residues. CDR3 amino acids: CASSERESGELFF. Written as DNA, the CDR3 is TGTGCCAGCAGCGAACGGGAGTCCGGGGAGCTGTTTTTT.

This chain joins TRBV4-1 and TRBJ2-1; possibly TRBD2 for D (6 bases). The ends were cut back, 0 bases at V and 6 bases at J, with 15 bases in the middle. Per the germline V gene, CDR1 is MGHRA and CDR2 is YSYEKL. This CDR3 spans 16 amino acids. CDR3 amino acids: CASSQDSGAIGNEQFF. CDR3 bases: TGCGCCAGCAGCCAAGATTCGGGAGCTATTGGCAATGAGCAGTTCTTC.

This clone was found a few times. This chain joins TRBV5-1 and TRBJ1-5, with TRBD1 matching 7 bases. This CDR3 region has 14 residues. V lost 2 bases and J lost 4; bases outside the gene matches: 3. CDR1 and CDR2 from the germline V gene are SGHRS and YFSETQ. The CDR3 nucleotides read TGCGCCAGCAGCTTAGGGACAGATAATCAGCCCCAGCATTTT. Translated: CASSLGTDNQPQHF.

This clone was seen a single time. V is TRBV11-2 and J is TRBJ2-7; D is undetermined. CDR1 is SGHAT, CDR2 FQNNGV, per germline. V was shortened by 3 bases and J by 5 bases, with 17 bases between the two germline ends. The CDR3 has 15 amino acids. This chain's CDR3 is CASSFEMPPVDEQYF. CDR3 DNA sequence: TGTGCCAGCAGCTTTGAGATGCCCCCGGTGGACGAGCAGTACTTC. The full variable domain, with the rest looked up from reference TRBV11-2 and TRBJ2-7, is EAGVAQSPRYKIIEKRQSVAFWCNPISGHATLYWYQQILGQGPKLLIQFQNNGVVDDSQLPKDRFSAERLKGVDSTLKIQPAKLEDSAVYLCASSFEMPPVDEQYFGPGTRLTVT.

This chain uses TRBV11-2 with TRBJ2-4; TRBD2 aligns across 12 bases. Germline V gives CDR1 SGHAT, CDR2 FQNNGV. V shed 5 bases and J 9 bases; nucleotides not matched to a gene: 11. The CDR3 sequence is 16 residues long. The CDR3 nucleotides read TGTGCCAGCAGCCTTAGGACTAGCGGGAAAGGGGGCATTCAGTACTTC. It yields the protein CASSLRTSGKGGIQYF.

The chain couples TRBV30 to TRBJ1-2; 9 bases are a match to TRBD1. Germline trimming cut 3 bases from V and 4 bases from J; bases unmatched to any gene: 6. The CDR3 covers 14 residues. Germline assignment: CDR1 GTSNPN and CDR2 SVGIG (reference sequence). CDR3 residues: CAWRVGQGFYGYTF. The CDR3 nucleotides are TGTGCCTGGAGGGTGGGACAGGGTTTCTATGGCTACACCTTC.

This clone was found once. J is TRBJ2-1 and V is TRBV20-1; D unclear. Trimming removed 3 bases from V and 6 bases from J, with 12 bases in between. Germline CDR1 reads DFQATT; CDR2 reads SNEGSKA (reference sequence). The CDR3 length is 13 residues. The CDR3 region has the DNA TGCAGTGCTAGTCTTACAGTCCCCAATGAGCAGTTCTTC. Its protein is CSASLTVPNEQFF.

V gene TRBV4-2 combines with J gene TRBJ2-7, with TRBD2 matching over 9 bases. The germline gives CDR1 LGHNA, CDR2 YNFKEQ. The CDR3 is made up of 15 amino acids. With 1 base clipped from V and 6 bases from J, the junction kept 7 bases outside the gene matches. The CDR3 region has the DNA TGTGCCAGCAGCCAAGGTAATAGCGGGAGTCGCGAGCAGTACTTC. Amino acid sequence: CASSQGNSGSREQYF.

The table lists this clone with a few counts. CDR3 DNA: TGTGCCAGCAGTTACGCACAAACCTACGAGCAGTACTTC. It specifies CASSYAQTYEQYF. This chain joins TRBV6-5 and TRBJ2-7; D uncertain. CDR1 is MNHEY and CDR2 is SVGAGI in the germline V gene. V gave up 2 bases and J gave up 2 bases, with 7 bases separating them. The CDR3 runs 13 residues.

This chain links TRBV6-5 with TRBJ1-3, with 8 nucleotides matching TRBD1. Unmatched junction bases numbered 4, after V lost 8 bases and J lost 1 base. The CDR3 runs to 14 residues. Per germline, CDR1 MNHEY and CDR2 SVGAGI. DNA for the CDR3: TGTGCCAGCGTAACAGGGGGATCTGGAAACACCATATATTTT. It encodes CASVTGGSGNTIYF.

The V call is TRBV18, the J call TRBJ1-1; weak D call: TRBD1 (5 bases). V lost 1 base and J lost 0, with 12 bases in between. The V gene's germline CDR1 is KGHSH and CDR2 LQKENI. This CDR3 region has 16 residues. The CDR3 is CASSPQTTDMNTEAFF. The CDR3 DNA reads as TGTGCCAGCTCACCACAAACGACAGATATGAACACTGAAGCTTTCTTT.

About this clone itself: Germline is not matched at one junction end, which may reflect a read error. The V and J genes are TRBV30 and TRBJ1-2; D gene uncertain. This CDR3 is 8 amino acids long. The germline V gene encodes CDR1 GTSNPN and CDR2 SVGIG (reference sequence). The CDR3 loop reads CAWSAGLF. CDR3 DNA sequence: TGTGCCTGGAGTGCCGGTCTCTTC.

The chain has TRBV3-1 (or the pseudogene TRBV3-2) and TRBJ1-2; TRBD1 agrees at 8 bases. Germline V gene lookup returns CDR1 LGHDT and CDR2 YNNKEL (reference sequence). V lost 1 base and J lost 4; bases outside the gene matches: 5. The CDR3 is 15 amino acids. CDR3 bases: TGTGCCAGCAGCCAAGGGACAGGGACGAGCTATGGCTACACCTTC. It codes for CASSQGTGTSYGYTF.

The chain recombines TRBV3-1 (or the pseudogene TRBV3-2) with TRBJ2-1; 12 bases agree with TRBD2. Germline CDR1 is LGHDT and CDR2 is YNNKEL (reference sequence). The length of the CDR3 is 18 residues. Trimming removed 4 bases from V and 7 bases from J; junction bases left unmatched: 14. This chain's CDR3 is CASSPSRGSSGRVNEQFF. CDR3 in DNA: TGTGCCAGCAGCCCCTCCCGAGGGTCTAGCGGGAGGGTGAATGAGCAGTTCTTC.

This chain links TRBV15 with TRBJ2-3, with 8 bases that match TRBD2. The CDR3 is made up of 16 amino acids. V lost 0 bases, J lost 7 bases, and 9 bases stayed unmatched. Per the germline V gene, CDR1 is LNHNV and CDR2 is YYDKDF (reference sequence). The CDR3 sequence: CATSRETGLAANTQYF. The CDR3 coding sequence is TGTGCCACCAGCAGAGAGACCGGACTAGCAGCGAATACGCAGTATTTT.

CDR3 DNA: TGCGCCAGCACCCCCGGACAGGGTGTTCCCTACGAGCAGTACTTC. The encoded protein is CASTPGQGVPYEQYF. The gene calls are TRBV5-1 and TRBJ2-7; 8 bases are shared with TRBD1. V dropped 6 bases and J dropped 2; count of bases not matched to a gene: 10. The CDR3 runs 15 residues. From germline, CDR1 is SGHRS and CDR2 YFSETQ.

In its sample, this clone was seen once. The rearrangement joins TRBV6-2 or TRBV6-3 to TRBJ1-6; 7 bases agree with TRBD1. The junction had 9 bases not matched to a gene; V was cut back by 6 bases and J by 7 bases. Germline lookup yields CDR1 MNHEY and CDR2 SVGEGT. The CDR3 runs to 15 residues. The CDR3 protein is CASRPTGVRNSPLHF. As DNA, the CDR3 is TGTGCCAGCAGACCTACAGGGGTGAGAAATTCACCCCTCCACTTT.

CDR3 region: CASRELGQGKNIQYF. The CDR3 nucleotides read TGTGCCAGCAGGGAGTTGGGACAGGGAAAAAACATTCAGTACTTC. The gene calls are TRBV28 and TRBJ2-4, with 9 bases aligning to TRBD1. Germline V CDR1 and CDR2: MDHEN, SYDVKM. The ends lost 6 bases at V and 4 bases at J; junction bases unmatched: 7. The CDR3 consists of 15 residues.

The chain couples TRBV9 to TRBJ2-7; TRBD1 aligns across 7 bases. CDR1 and CDR2 (germline): SGDLS, YYNGEE. The CDR3 is made up of 14 amino acids. Losses at the gene ends were 0 bases for V and 3 bases for J; bases not matched to a gene: 3. CDR3 in DNA: TGTGCCAGCAGCGTAGGGGGACAGAACTACGAGCAGTACTTC. Its translation: CASSVGGQNYEQYF.

The chain carries TRBV6-2 or TRBV6-3 and TRBJ2-7, with 14 bases fitting TRBD2. CDR1 is MNHEY and CDR2 is SVGEGT in the germline V gene. CDR3 length: 15 amino acids. The trim removed 6 bases at V and 6 bases at J, leaving 7 bases unmatched. CDR3 coding DNA: TGTGCCAGCAGCCAGAGTGGACTAGCGGGAGGCGAGCAGTACTTC. As protein: CASSQSGLAGGEQYF.

The chain has TRBV7-2 and TRBJ1-5; D gene ambiguous. The CDR3 contains 15 residues. The V end was cut by 1 base, the J end by 2 bases, with 9 bases between. Germline V gene lookup returns CDR1 SGHTA and CDR2 FQGNSA. DNA for the CDR3: TGTGCCAGCAGCTTAGGGATGGGAGGCAATCAGCCCCAGCATTTT. As protein: CASSLGMGGNQPQHF.

This clone was observed a handful of times. The chain has TRBV7-9 and TRBJ1-2; D is unclear. This CDR3 is built from 11 residues. Trimming took off 5 bases at V and 8 bases at J, with 9 bases between the two ends. The germline CDR1 and CDR2 sequences are SEHNR and FQNEAQ (reference sequence). In DNA form, the CDR3 reads TGTGCCAGCAGCCTGACCAGGGGCTACACCTTC. Encoded protein: CASSLTRGYTF.

The chain recombines TRBV30 with TRBJ1-6; no definite D call. Trimming left V 2 bases short and J 9 bases short, with 17 bases between. CDR3 size: 15 residues. Germline V gives CDR1 GTSNPN, CDR2 SVGIG (reference sequence). The CDR3 sequence: CAWSPGPDGSSPLHF. CDR3 DNA sequence: TGTGCCTGGAGTCCAGGCCCCGACGGGAGTTCACCCCTCCACTTT.

V gene TRBV5-6 combines with J gene TRBJ1-5; TRBD1 might be the D (6 bases). This CDR3 is built from 13 residues. V shed 4 bases and J shed 7 bases, with 12 bases lying between them. The germline CDR1 and CDR2 sequences are SGHDT and YYEEEE. The CDR3 protein is CASSADRTQPQHF. The CDR3 bases are TGTGCCAGCAGCGCCGACAGGACCCAGCCCCAGCATTTT.

The chain couples TRBV2 to TRBJ1-2; D ambiguous. Trimming left V 3 bases short and J 8 bases short, with 7 bases between. This CDR3 comprises 11 residues. CDR1 SNHLY and CDR2 FYNNEI come from the germline V gene. Here the CDR3 reads CASSEAGGYTF. CDR3 sequence (DNA): TGTGCCAGCAGTGAGGCGGGCGGCTACACCTTC.